These T cell receptor beta chains were read from a single sample in a study of cytomegalovirus exposure and HLA in healthy donors. Repertoires were generated with immunoSEQ multiplex PCR, while TCRdb's copy carries only in-frame clones and drops some. Seen here are around 150,000 clones, 60% to 85% observed once, and the top ten hold 3.5% to 4.5%. The sample taken for sequencing was PBMCs. Receptors originate from a man aged 25-45 years in good health and CMV-seropositive. Each CDR3 is given with its conserved first and last residue. Fields, in order: clone size, CDR3 length, V gene, J gene, D gene, CDR3 protein, CDR3 DNA. The D gene is left open where the match is weak. Clone size is shown for a subset of rows, as once, few, many or a class of expanded clone.

-	14	TRBV7-2	TRBJ2-3	-	CASSLSRDTDTQYF	TGTGCCAGCAGCTTATCGCGGGACACAGATACGCAGTATTTT
-	12	TRBV7-2	TRBJ2-5	-	CASSYGEETQYF	TGTGCCAGCAGCTACGGGGAAGAGACCCAGTACTTC
-	18	TRBV6-4	TRBJ1-5	TRBD1	CASSDSDRGIFGNQPQHF	TGTGCCAGCAGTGACTCCGACAGGGGGATTTTTGGCAATCAGCCCCAGCATTTT
-	14	TRBV6-5	TRBJ1-1	TRBD1	CASRVTGGGPEAFF	TGTGCCAGCAGGGTGACAGGGGGAGGCCCTGAAGCTTTCTTT
-	14	TRBV19	TRBJ1-1	-	CASSSAPLDTEAFF	TGTGCCAGTAGTAGTGCCCCCTTAGACACTGAAGCTTTCTTT
-	15	TRBV6-1	TRBJ2-3	-	CASSEVQGVVDTQYF	TGTGCCAGCAGTGAAGTTCAGGGTGTGGTGGATACGCAGTATTTT
few	16	TRBV2	TRBJ2-1	TRBD2	CASSGGLAGPYNEQFF	TGTGCCAGCAGTGGTGGACTAGCGGGACCCTACAATGAGCAGTTCTTC
few	17	TRBV5-1	TRBJ2-5	-	CASSLAAGGTGRETQYF	TGCGCCAGCAGCTTGGCCGCTGGGGGAACAGGGAGAGAGACCCAGTACTTC
-	15	TRBV10-3	TRBJ1-6	-	CAISESGTAGSPLHF	TGTGCCATCAGTGAGTCCGGAACCGCCGGGTCACCCCTCCACTTT
-	15	TRBV4-1	TRBJ2-7	-	CASSQVFVGSYEQYF	TGCGCCAGCAGCCAAGTCTTCGTCGGCTCCTACGAGCAGTACTTC
-	15	TRBV28	TRBJ1-6	-	CASSPGGNLDSPLHF	TGTGCCAGCAGCCCGGGAGGGAATTTGGATTCACCCCTCCACTTT
-	16	TRBV7-9	TRBJ2-2	-	CASSPPLATNTGELFF	TGTGCCAGCAGCCCCCCCCTCGCTACGAACACCGGGGAGCTGTTTTTT
-	12	TRBV7-2	TRBJ2-3	-	CASSLAADTQYF	TGTGCCAGCAGCTTAGCAGCCGATACGCAGTATTTT
-	14	TRBV27	TRBJ2-2	TRBD2	CASSLAGGGGELFF	TGTGCCAGCAGTCTAGCGGGGGGCGGCGGGGAGCTGTTTTTT
-	14	TRBV11-1	TRBJ2-7	TRBD1	CASSLDRRTGEQYF	TGTGCCAGCAGCTTAGATCGGAGGACAGGGGAGCAGTACTTC
-	14	TRBV10-2	TRBJ2-1	-	CASSLTTSYNEQFF	TGCGCCAGCAGTCTGACAACCTCCTACAATGAGCAGTTCTTC
-	15	TRBV6-5	TRBJ1-4	-	CASSPYREGWEKLFF	TGTGCCAGCAGTCCGTACAGGGAGGGGTGGGAAAAACTGTTTTTT
-	16	TRBV30	TRBJ2-3	TRBD2	CAWSAGLAGGTDTQYF	TGTGCCTGGAGCGCGGGACTAGCGGGGGGCACAGATACGCAGTATTTT
once	14	TRBV6-5	TRBJ1-4	-	CASRVHTTNEKLFF	TGTGCCAGCAGAGTACATACAACTAATGAAAAACTGTTTTTT
-	15	TRBV29-1	TRBJ1-3	-	CSAEGGTHSGNTIYF	TGCAGCGCCGAGGGAGGGACCCACTCTGGAAACACCATATATTTT
-	11	TRBV4-1	TRBJ1-2	-	CASTQGYGYTF	TGCGCCAGTACCCAGGGCTATGGCTACACCTTC
-	13	TRBV7-2	TRBJ2-3	-	CASCSPTMNTQYF	TGTGCCAGTTGTTCGCCGACAATGAATACGCAGTATTTT
-	16	TRBV19	TRBJ2-7	TRBD2	CASSQTSGLSSYEQYF	TGTGCCAGTAGCCAAACTAGCGGGCTGAGCTCCTACGAGCAGTACTTC
-	17	TRBV7-9	TRBJ2-7	TRBD2	CASSPRLAGAISYEQYF	TGTGCCAGCAGCCCCCGACTAGCGGGGGCCATCTCCTACGAGCAGTACTTC
-	15	TRBV4-1	TRBJ1-1	TRBD1	CASSQEDRGSTEAFF	TGCGCCAGCAGCCAAGAGGACAGGGGAAGCACTGAAGCTTTCTTT
-	19	TRBV4-1	TRBJ2-3	TRBD2	CASSQGGGDVAGPTDTQYF	TGCGCCAGCAGCCAAGGAGGAGGGGACGTAGCGGGACCCACAGATACGCAGTATTTT
-	15	TRBV7-6	TRBJ2-6	-	CASSRDSSGANVLTF	TGTGCCAGCAGCCGCGATAGCTCTGGGGCCAACGTCCTGACTTTC
-	15	TRBV5-1	TRBJ2-5	-	CASRRAGNQGETQYF	TGCGCCAGCAGACGGGCGGGAAATCAGGGAGAGACCCAGTACTTC
-	14	TRBV5-1	TRBJ2-1	-	CASSLAQGGNEQFF	TGCGCCAGCAGCTTGGCACAGGGGGGGAATGAGCAGTTCTTC
-	15	TRBV5-1	TRBJ1-1	-	CASSGDSLWEAEAFF	TGCGCCAGCAGCGGCGATTCTTTATGGGAGGCTGAAGCTTTCTTT
-	12	TRBV6-5	TRBJ1-2	-	CASSQDRYGYTF	TGTGCCAGCAGTCAGGACAGATATGGCTACACCTTC
-	15	TRBV19	TRBJ1-1	-	CASRTVKELNTEAFF	TGTGCCAGCCGAACAGTTAAAGAACTGAACACTGAAGCTTTCTTT
-	17	TRBV21-1	TRBJ2-1	-	CASSKARRTWVDNEQFF	TGTGCCAGCAGCAAAGCGCGTCGGACTTGGGTGGACAATGAGCAGTTCTTC
few	15	TRBV5-1	TRBJ2-3	-	CASSSGTLSGDTQYF	TGCGCCAGCAGCTCCGGGACACTATCTGGGGATACGCAGTATTTT
-	16	TRBV7-7	TRBJ2-5	TRBD2	CASRLGVAGGGETQYF	TGTGCCAGCAGGCTAGGGGTAGCGGGAGGGGGTGAGACCCAGTACTTC
-	18	TRBV7-9	TRBJ1-6	TRBD1	CASSLAGWGQGVGSPLHF	TGTGCCAGCAGCTTAGCGGGCTGGGGACAGGGGGTTGGTTCACCCCTCCACTTT
-	13	TRBV5-6	TRBJ2-5	TRBD2	CASSLYGGETQYF	TGTGCCAGCAGCCTGTACGGGGGGGAGACCCAGTACTTC
-	16	TRBV27	TRBJ2-1	TRBD2	CASSPGTSGAYNEQFF	TGTGCCAGCAGTCCGGGGACTAGCGGGGCCTACAATGAGCAGTTCTTC
-	14	TRBV30	TRBJ2-7	TRBD2	CAWSVWGTTYEQYF	TGTGCCTGGAGTGTATGGGGGACTACCTACGAGCAGTACTTC
-	11	TRBV29-1	TRBJ2-1	TRBD2	CSPGTTNEQFF	TGCAGCCCGGGGACTACAAATGAGCAGTTCTTC
-	13	TRBV6-5	TRBJ1-1	-	CASSWTLNTEAFF	TGTGCCAGCAGTTGGACATTGAACACTGAAGCTTTCTTT
-	15	TRBV5-4	TRBJ2-2	TRBD2	CASSSLQRGSRELFF	TGTGCCAGCAGCTCGCTGCAGCGGGGTTCTCGGGAGCTGTTTTTT
-	16	TRBV23-1	TRBJ1-1	-	CASSLDIGSRSTEAFF	TGCGCCAGCAGTCTGGACATAGGTAGTCGGAGCACTGAAGCTTTCTTT
-	13	TRBV30	TRBJ2-1	-	CAWSKNRYNEQFF	TGTGCCTGGAGTAAAAACAGATACAATGAGCAGTTCTTC
-	16	TRBV28	TRBJ1-3	TRBD1	CASSLLDRSSGNTIYF	TGTGCCAGCAGTTTATTGGACAGGAGCTCTGGAAACACCATATATTTT
-	12	TRBV9	TRBJ2-7	-	CASSFSSYEQYF	TGTGCCAGCAGCTTTAGCTCCTACGAGCAGTACTTC
-	12	TRBV2	TRBJ2-3	-	CASSDNTDTQYF	TGTGCCAGCAGTGACAACACAGATACGCAGTATTTT
-	13	TRBV25-1	TRBJ1-2	-	CASSDESNYGYTF	TGTGCCAGCAGTGATGAGAGTAACTATGGCTACACCTTC
few	16	TRBV28	TRBJ2-7	-	CASSLPGAGGPTEQYF	TGTGCCAGCAGTCTGCCGGGGGCAGGGGGACCTACTGAGCAGTACTTC
-	14	TRBV5-8	TRBJ1-1	-	CASSTRDTNTEAFF	TGTGCCAGCAGCACCCGGGACACGAACACTGAAGCTTTCTTT